A selection of T cell receptor beta chains follows, all from one sample in a study of CD8 T cells in ankylosing spondylitis. TCRdb used MiXCR to reprocess the 5' RACE reads, holding one entry per CDR3 protein. The sample carries 200,000 to 250,000 distinct CDR3 sequences, approximately 20% recorded once. The specimen sequenced was blood, either unsorted or a sorted T cell fraction (not recorded which). These receptors originate from a male donor with ankylosing spondylitis. The CDR3 runs from the conserved cysteine through the conserved F or W. Each record gives: V gene, J gene, D gene, clone size, CDR3 DNA, CDR3 protein. D genes are given only for firm matches. The size of a clone is reported for some rows only, either as once, few or many, or as a class for expanded clones.

TRBV20-1	TRBJ1-2	TRBD1	few	TGCAGTGCTAGAGATCTGAGGGGGCTGCTCTATGGCTACACCTTC	CSARDLRGLLYGYTF
TRBV4-3	TRBJ2-7	-	-	TGCGCCAGCAGCCAAGATGCCGAGGGGACGTACGAGCAGTACTTC	CASSQDAEGTYEQYF
TRBV2	TRBJ1-1	TRBD1	-	TGTGCCAGCAGTGGAGGGGGCGACAAACTTGAAGCTTTCTTT	CASSGGGDKLEAFF
TRBV25-1	TRBJ1-1	TRBD1	many	TGTGCCAGCAGTGAGGTGTCTCTGGACAGGGGGCTTGGGACTGAAGCTTTCTTT	CASSEVSLDRGLGTEAFF
TRBV4-1	TRBJ2-1	TRBD2	few	TGCGCCAGCAGCCAAGAAGTAGCGGGATCTTTAGGTGAGCAGTTCTTC	CASSQEVAGSLGEQFF
TRBV2	TRBJ1-5	-	few	TGTGCCAGCAGGCCCGGGGCAGCTCCAAGCAATCAGACCCAGCATTTT	CASRPGAAPSNQTQHF
TRBV7-6	TRBJ1-4	-	few	TGTGCCAGCGGGCAGCTCGATGAAAAACTGTTTTTT	CASGQLDEKLFF
TRBV4-3	TRBJ1-1	-	-	TGCGCCAGCAGCCCAGTAAACGATCCGGCGGGGGGTGAAGCTTTCTTT	CASSPVNDPAGGEAFF
TRBV4-1	TRBJ1-2	-	-	TGCGCCAGCAGCCAAGATGTGACGGTTTTTAGCTACACCTTC	CASSQDVTVFSYTF
TRBV6-5	TRBJ2-1	TRBD2	few	TGTGCCAGCAGTTACGGGGGGGTGATAGATGAGCAGTTCTTC	CASSYGGVIDEQFF
TRBV12-3/TRBV12-4	TRBJ1-2	TRBD1	few	TGTGCCAGCAGTTTAGAGGGACAGCTCTATGGCTACACCTTC	CASSLEGQLYGYTF
TRBV9	TRBJ2-1	-	few	TGTGCCAGCGCCGGAGGGGGTCGCAGTGGGGAGCAGTTCTTC	CASAGGGRSGEQFF
TRBV7-2	TRBJ2-7	-	many	TGTGCCAGCAGCTTAACACTATCCTACGAGCAGTACTTC	CASSLTLSYEQYF
TRBV20-1	TRBJ2-7	TRBD2	-	TGCAGTGGGGGGGGGAGCGTACGGAGCTACGAGCAGTACTTC	CSGGGSVRSYEQYF
TRBV29-1	TRBJ1-1	-	many	TGCAGCGTTGAAGATCCAGGACTTAGGGGAACTGAAGCTTTCTTT	CSVEDPGLRGTEAFF
TRBV12-3/TRBV12-4	TRBJ2-1	TRBD1	few	TGTGCCAGCACCTGGGACAGGGGAGATGAGCAGTTCTTC	CASTWDRGDEQFF
TRBV29-1	TRBJ2-5	TRBD2	-	TGCAGCGTTGCCCTATGGGCGGGAGTGGAAGAGACCCAGTACTTC	CSVALWAGVEETQYF
TRBV5-1	TRBJ2-3	-	-	TGCGCCAGCAGCGCGCCCATAGATACGCAGTATTTT	CASSAPIDTQYF
TRBV4-1	TRBJ2-3	TRBD2	many	TGCGCCAGCAGCCCCTTCGGGGGGGTGGTAGAAGATACGCAGTATTTT	CASSPFGGVVEDTQYF
TRBV13	TRBJ1-1	-	few	TGTGCCAGCAGCTCTCGGACGAGGGCAGTTGAAGCTTTCTTT	CASSSRTRAVEAFF
TRBV25-1	TRBJ2-7	TRBD1	-	TGTGCCAGCAGTGCTGACAGGGACCTCTCCTACGAGCAGTACTTC	CASSADRDLSYEQYF
TRBV28	TRBJ2-2	TRBD1	-	TGTGCCAGCAGTTGGGACAGGGATAACACCGGGGAGCTGTTTTTT	CASSWDRDNTGELFF
TRBV2	TRBJ2-7	-	few	TGTGCCAGCAGTGGGTGGACGGACAGCCGCTACGAGCAGTACTTC	CASSGWTDSRYEQYF